This record concerns one T cell receptor (beta chain) sequence. Antigen: not known. CDR1 is MDHEN and CDR2 is SYDVKM in the germline V gene. V was clipped by 2 bases and J by 3 bases, with 7 bases between them. This CDR3 has 13 amino acids. The PCR made use of 60 Vbeta and 13 Jbeta primers. The table came from immunoSEQ multiplex PCR; TCRdb's copy has only in-frame clones and leaves some out. This table has approximately 110,000 clones, around three quarters appearing once. The data derive from a study of cytomegalovirus exposure and HLA in healthy donors. Study-level points and caveats: Later on, an analysis found that several of the most significant clusters appeared to be linked to common viral pathogens, which included parvovirus B19. Sequencing depth roughly uniform across donors was assumed in presence/absence analyses. A later analysis showed HLA-associated TCR beta chains outstripping equally common others in clonal expansion. A link between a missense DCLRE1C variant and TCR beta V- and J-gene trimming emerged from a later analysis.

The clonotype was recovered from a woman aged 40 to 55 in good health and CMV-seropositive. The chain has TRBV28 and TRBJ1-1, with a tentative D call TRBD1 (5 bases). The material sequenced was PBMCs. The CDR3 protein is CASSLQTDTEAFF. Written as DNA, the CDR3 is TGTGCCAGCAGTTTACAGACAGACACTGAAGCTTTCTTT.